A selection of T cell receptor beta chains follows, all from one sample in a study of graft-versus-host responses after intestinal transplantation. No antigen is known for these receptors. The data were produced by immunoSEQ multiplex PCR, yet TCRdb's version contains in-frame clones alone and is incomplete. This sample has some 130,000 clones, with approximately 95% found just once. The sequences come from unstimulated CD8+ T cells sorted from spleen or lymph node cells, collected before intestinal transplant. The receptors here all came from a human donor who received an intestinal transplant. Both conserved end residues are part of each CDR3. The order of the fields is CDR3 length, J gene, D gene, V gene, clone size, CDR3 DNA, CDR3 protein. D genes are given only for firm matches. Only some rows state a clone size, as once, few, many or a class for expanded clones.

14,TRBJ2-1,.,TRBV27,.,TGTGCCAGCAGTAGTCCGGGACGGCAACATGAGCAGTTCTTC,CASSSPGRQHEQFF
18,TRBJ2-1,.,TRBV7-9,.,TGTGCCAGCAGCTTCCCGGGGCACGTCAAGGTGACGTACAATGAGCAGTTCTTC,CASSFPGHVKVTYNEQFF
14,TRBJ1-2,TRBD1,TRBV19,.,TGTGCCAGTAGTAACCGGGACAGGGCCTATGGCTACACCTTC,CASSNRDRAYGYTF
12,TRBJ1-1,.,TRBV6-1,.,TGTGCCAGCAGTGAAACGCCCACTGAAGCTTTCTTT,CASSETPTEAFF
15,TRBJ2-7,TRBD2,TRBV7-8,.,TGTGCCAGCAGCTTAGTAGCGGGAGTCCTATACGAGCAGTACTTC,CASSLVAGVLYEQYF
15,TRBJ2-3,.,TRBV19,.,TGTGCCAGTAGTGCTCAAGACACCCTTTTTGATACGCAGTATTTT,CASSAQDTLFDTQYF
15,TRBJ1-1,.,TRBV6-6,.,TGTGCCAGCAGCCCCGGGGGGGGCGCGGTCACTGAAGCTTTCTTT,CASSPGGGAVTEAFF
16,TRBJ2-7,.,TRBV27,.,TGTGCCAGCAGTTTAGACGGACAGACACCTACCTACGAGCAGTACTTC,CASSLDGQTPTYEQYF
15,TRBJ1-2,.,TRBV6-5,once,TGTGCCAGCAGACAAAGCCCATTGGGAGACTATGGCTACACCTTC,CASRQSPLGDYGYTF
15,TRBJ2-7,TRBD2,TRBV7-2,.,TGTGCCAGCATTCCTAGCGGGATCCGTGCCTACGAGCAGTACTTC,CASIPSGIRAYEQYF
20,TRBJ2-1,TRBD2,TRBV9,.,TGTGCCAGCAGCCCGCGGACCCATACTAGCGGGCGAAGCTCCTACAATGAGCAGTTCTTC,CASSPRTHTSGRSSYNEQFF
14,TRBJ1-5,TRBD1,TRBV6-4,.,TGTGCCAGCAGGGGACAGGGTAGGGACCAGCCCCAGCATTTT,CASRGQGRDQPQHF
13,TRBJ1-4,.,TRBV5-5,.,TGTGCCAGCCACAACACAGGGAATGAAAAACTGTTTTTT,CASHNTGNEKLFF
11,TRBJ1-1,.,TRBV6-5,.,TGTGCCAGCAGTTACGACACTGAAGCTTTCTTT,CASSYDTEAFF
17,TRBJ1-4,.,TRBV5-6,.,TGTGCCAGCAGCTTGGTTCCGGACGTTGCAACTAATGAAAAACTGTTTTTT,CASSLVPDVATNEKLFF
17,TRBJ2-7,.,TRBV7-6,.,TGTGCCAGCAGCGCCGCCCGGCAGGGAGGCGAATGGTACGAGCAGTACTTC,CASSAARQGGEWYEQYF
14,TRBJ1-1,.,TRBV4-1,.,TGCGCCAGCAGCCAAGACCCTCCAGGCCCTGAAGCTTTCTTT,CASSQDPPGPEAFF
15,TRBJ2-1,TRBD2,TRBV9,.,TGTGCCAGCAGCCCCGCACTAGCGGGCTTTTACGAGCAGTTCTTC,CASSPALAGFYEQFF
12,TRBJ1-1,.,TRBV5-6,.,TGTGCCAGCAGCTTGGGGCTAGGTGAAGCTTTCTTT,CASSLGLGEAFF
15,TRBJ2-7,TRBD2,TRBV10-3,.,TGTGCCATCAATGAAGCGGGAGGGAGAAAGAACGAGCAGTACTTC,CAINEAGGRKNEQYF
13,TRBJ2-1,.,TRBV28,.,TGTGCCAGCAGTTACACCGGGTATCAAGAGCAGTTCTTC,CASSYTGYQEQFF
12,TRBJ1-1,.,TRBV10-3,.,TGTGCCGTGCGATTGGGGGGCACTGAAGCTTTCTTT,CAVRLGGTEAFF
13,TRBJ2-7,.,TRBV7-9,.,TGTGCCAGCAGCTCGGACGAATCCTACGAGCAGTACTTC,CASSSDESYEQYF
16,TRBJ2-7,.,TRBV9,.,TGTGCCAGCAGCGCCGCACGAAACGTGGGCTCCTACGAGCAGTACTTC,CASSAARNVGSYEQYF
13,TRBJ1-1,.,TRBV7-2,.,TGTGCCAGCAGCTGGGGGCTTGAGGGGCCAGCTTTCTTT,CASSWGLEGPAFF
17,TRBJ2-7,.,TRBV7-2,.,TGTGCCAGCAGCTTATACGGGAGACACTCCGTCTCCTACGAGCAGTACTTC,CASSLYGRHSVSYEQYF
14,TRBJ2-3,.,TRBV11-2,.,TGTGCCAGCAGCTTAGAAGTGTCCGTGGATACGCAGTATTTT,CASSLEVSVDTQYF
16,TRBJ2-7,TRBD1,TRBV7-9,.,TGTGCCAGCAGCTTAGCTCAGACAGGGGGCTCCTACGAGCAGTACTTC,CASSLAQTGGSYEQYF
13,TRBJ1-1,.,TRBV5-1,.,TGCGCCAGCAGCTGGACCGAGAACACTGAAGCTTTCTTT,CASSWTENTEAFF
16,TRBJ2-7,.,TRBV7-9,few,TGTGCCAGCAGCTTTCCCTCCCAGGGGGGCCAGGGCGAGCAGTACTTC,CASSFPSQGGQGEQYF
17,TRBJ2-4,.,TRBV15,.,TGTGCCACCAGCAGAGATTCGGAGCAGGCGGGGAAAAACATTCAGTACTTC,CATSRDSEQAGKNIQYF
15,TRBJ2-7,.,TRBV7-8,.,TGTGCCAGCAGCACCCTAGCCGGATCCACCTACGAGCAGTACTTC,CASSTLAGSTYEQYF